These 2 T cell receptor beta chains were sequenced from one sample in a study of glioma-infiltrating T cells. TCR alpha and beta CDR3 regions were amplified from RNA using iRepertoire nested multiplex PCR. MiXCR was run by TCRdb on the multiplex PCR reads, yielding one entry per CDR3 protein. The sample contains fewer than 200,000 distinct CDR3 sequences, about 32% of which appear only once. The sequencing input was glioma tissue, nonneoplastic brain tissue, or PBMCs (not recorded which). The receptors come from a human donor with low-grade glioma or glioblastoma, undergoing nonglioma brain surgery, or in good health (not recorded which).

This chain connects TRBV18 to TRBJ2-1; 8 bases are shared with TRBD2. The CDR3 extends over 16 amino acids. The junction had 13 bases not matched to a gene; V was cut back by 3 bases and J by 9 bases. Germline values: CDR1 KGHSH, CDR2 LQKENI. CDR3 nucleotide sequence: TGTGCCAGCTCACCCTCCGGGGGGGGTACACGTGGTGAGCAGTTCTTC. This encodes CASSPSGGGTRGEQFF.

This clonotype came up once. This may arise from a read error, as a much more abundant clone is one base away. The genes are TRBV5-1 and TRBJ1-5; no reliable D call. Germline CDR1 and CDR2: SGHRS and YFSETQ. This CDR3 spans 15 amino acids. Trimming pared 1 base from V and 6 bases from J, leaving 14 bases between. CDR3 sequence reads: CASSLWAGDRQPQHF. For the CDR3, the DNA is TGCGCCAGCAGCTTGTGGGCCGGCGACCGTCAGCCCCAGCATTTT.